These T cell receptor beta chains were read from a single sample in a study of cytomegalovirus exposure and HLA in healthy donors. The table came from immunoSEQ multiplex PCR; TCRdb's copy has only in-frame clones and leaves some out. Among 160,000 or so clones listed, approximately 90% were seen once. The sequenced material came from PBMCs. These receptors were taken from a woman in her thirties in good health and CMV-seronegative. Both conserved end residues are part of each CDR3. The order of the fields is D gene, V gene, J gene, clone size, CDR3 protein, CDR3 DNA. The D gene is left open where the match is weak. Clone size appears in some rows only: once, few, many, or a class for an expanded clone.

>-|TRBV30|TRBJ1-5|-
CAWSPHYSNQPQHF
TGTGCCTGGAGTCCACACTATAGCAATCAGCCCCAGCATTTT
>TRBD2|TRBV15|TRBJ2-7|-
CATSRELETSGTEQYF
TGTGCCACCAGCAGAGAGCTGGAGACTAGCGGGACCGAGCAGTACTTC
>TRBD1|TRBV18|TRBJ2-7|-
CASSSVQGGEQYF
TGTGCCAGCTCAAGCGTACAGGGGGGAGAGCAGTACTTC
>-|TRBV15|TRBJ2-3|-
CATSRDGADTQYF
TGTGCCACCAGCAGAGACGGGGCAGATACGCAGTATTTT
>TRBD2|TRBV7-6|TRBJ2-3|once
CASSPRVAGPIGNTQYF
TGTGCCAGCAGTCCTCGGGTAGCGGGCCCCATCGGGAATACGCAGTATTTT
>TRBD1|TRBV29-1|TRBJ1-4|-
CSRRGRSLSEKLFF
TGCAGCCGCAGGGGGCGAAGCCTATCTGAAAAACTGTTTTTT
>TRBD2|TRBV7-9|TRBJ2-1|-
CASSSSGISYNEQFF
TGTGCCAGCTCATCTAGCGGAATCTCCTACAATGAGCAGTTCTTC
>-|TRBV6-1|TRBJ2-7|-
CASSLRANGAEQYF
TGTGCCAGCAGTCTACGAGCAAACGGTGCCGAGCAGTACTTC
>TRBD2|TRBV28|TRBJ2-3|-
CASSLLTSGDGDTQYF
TGTGCCAGCAGTTTACTGACTAGCGGGGACGGGGATACGCAGTATTTT
>TRBD2|TRBV10-3|TRBJ2-1|-
CAISDSSGGPYNEQFF
TGTGCCATCAGTGATTCTAGCGGGGGGCCCTACAATGAGCAGTTCTTC
>-|TRBV11-2|TRBJ2-7|-
CASSLEQPPYEQYF
TGTGCCAGCAGCTTAGAACAGCCGCCCTACGAGCAGTACTTC
>-|TRBV4-1|TRBJ2-6|-
CASSQGTGRTGANVLTF
TGCGCCAGCAGCCAAGGTACCGGGAGAACTGGGGCCAACGTCCTGACTTTC
>TRBD2|TRBV6-5|TRBJ2-1|-
CASGGLAGVGEQFF
TGTGCCAGCGGAGGGCTAGCGGGAGTGGGTGAGCAGTTCTTC
>-|TRBV28|TRBJ2-7|-
CASSSLGLYEQYF
TGTGCCAGCAGTTCTCTTGGGCTCTACGAGCAGTACTTC
>TRBD1|TRBV25-1|TRBJ2-1|-
CASSERQGPDWFF
TGTGCCAGCAGTGAAAGACAGGGGCCTGACTGGTTCTTC
>-|TRBV7-2|TRBJ2-6|-
CASRFRSTPGAGANVLTF
TGTGCCAGCAGATTCCGTTCGACCCCTGGAGCCGGGGCCAACGTCCTGACTTTC
>TRBD1|TRBV5-4|TRBJ1-6|-
CASSLGDSANSPLHF
TGTGCCAGCAGCCTCGGGGACAGTGCTAATTCACCCCTCCACTTT
>TRBD2|TRBV10-1|TRBJ2-7|-
CASSDLAGAVEQYF
TGCGCCAGCAGTGACCTAGCGGGAGCAGTCGAGCAGTACTTC
>TRBD2|TRBV7-2|TRBJ2-1|-
CASSPGLAEYNERFF
TGTGCCAGCAGCCCTGGACTAGCGGAGTACAATGAGCGGTTCTTC
>-|TRBV5-4|TRBJ1-2|-
CASSPVTRGPTGGGYTF
TGTGCCAGCAGCCCGGTCACCCGGGGACCAACGGGGGGCGGCTACACCTTC
>-|TRBV5-6|TRBJ1-3|-
CASRARASGNTIYF
TGTGCCAGCAGAGCCAGGGCCTCTGGAAACACCATATATTTT
>TRBD2|TRBV27|TRBJ2-7|-
CASSLSWLAVTYEQYF
TGTGCCAGCAGTTTATCGTGGCTAGCGGTGACCTACGAGCAGTACTTC
>TRBD1|TRBV5-4|TRBJ2-2|-
CASSLEPDRARLTGELFF
TGTGCCAGCAGCTTGGAGCCTGACAGGGCGAGGCTCACCGGGGAGCTGTTTTTT
>-|TRBV6-6|TRBJ1-1|once
CASNKNGGETEAFF
TGTGCCAGCAATAAAAATGGAGGGGAGACTGAAGCTTTCTTT